This record covers a single T cell receptor (beta chain). This specimen belongs to a study of blood T cell repertoires in COVID-19. Across the study: Whether acute or convalescent, the COVID-19 samples came from the United States, Italy and Spain. Nucleic acid was either cDNA or gDNA, and it came from T cells, B-cell-depleted T cells, or PBMCs.

In the original processing: From reference gene primer amplification, estimates of nucleated cell counts were derived. Profiling relied on immunoSEQ multiplex PCR, and the TCRdb table lists in-frame clones only, not all of them. Clone size and the V and J calls come from that table; the DNA yielded D and trimming. The data hold under 85,000 clones, with around 89% observed a single time. Germline V gives CDR1 SGHNT, CDR2 YYREEE (reference sequence). V was clipped by 4 bases and J by 8 bases; unmatched bases: 5. This CDR3 is 13 amino acids long. The source material was peripheral blood. V and J are TRBV5-4 and TRBJ2-1; TRBD1 aligns across 8 bases. The clonotype was recovered from a man between 65 and 85 years old with active or convalescent COVID-19. The CDR3 DNA reads as TGTGCCAGCAGCGTGGACAGGGACGATGAGCAGTTCTTC. Translating gives CASSVDRDDEQFF.